The sequence of this T cell receptor beta chain was determined in a study of blood T cells in healthy people across ages (dated by TCRdb to between 2014 and 2017). Broadly, across the study: In model experiments, template switching captured about one uniquely barcoded TCR beta cDNA molecule for every two T cells. Two additional independent replicas of 1 million unique cDNA reads from the same blood draw were analyzed for two donors (one aged 18 to 30 and one aged 80 or older). The donors were divided into four age groups: young (average approximately 17 years), middle-aged (approximately 39), aged (around 67) and long-lived (roughly 82). Donors of different ages were randomly distributed across sequencing lanes to avoid experimental bias. The study measured age-related changes in TCR beta repertoire diversity using deep sequencing normalized with unique cDNA molecular identifiers. General findings and caveats noted by the study authors: Compared with the aged group, the long-lived group had more naive CD4+ T cells, fewer expanded clones and increased TCR diversity, a pattern suggesting age selection. Estimates of total diversity from one million sequenced T cells were regarded as lower bounds and underestimates. Bulk unsorted PBMC profiling prevented conclusive comparison of naive and antigen-experienced compartments. Observed TCR beta diversity correlated strongly with the percentage of naive T cells measured by flow cytometry. Observed TCR beta diversity per million T cells fell roughly linearly with age, and a significant reduction was already apparent by age roughly 40. Because donor CMV infection status was unknown, age-related changes in expanded clonotypes were potentially confounded.

The approximately 39 donors, aged about 6 to 95 years, were systemically healthy Caucasian individuals from Russia. About 9.1 milliliters of peripheral blood were collected from each donor into EDTA-treated Vacutainer tubes. Ficoll-Paque density-gradient centrifugation was used to isolate PBMCs, with at least 6.5 million per sample. Total RNA, at least 6 micrograms per sample, was extracted from PBMCs with Trizol reagent. The percentages of naive CD45RAhigh/CD27high T cells were determined by flow cytometry on a PBMC aliquot from every donor. The library was prepared using 5' RACE. Sequencing took place on an Illumina HiSeq 2500. A second PCR of roughly 7 to 12 cycles was run with a J-beta primer mix and a sample-barcoded 5' primer. Each TCR beta cDNA molecule received a unique molecular identifier from a template-switch 5' adaptor carrying 12 random nucleotides. Each sample yielded at least 3 million CDR3-containing paired-end reads. The Mint cDNA synthesis kit, primed by a TRBC-specific oligonucleotide, was used to synthesize first-strand cDNA from all RNA. After uracil-DNA glycosylase treatment, a first 18-cycle PCR used universal primers M1SS and BC2_uni_R on all cDNA. In the source study's methods: Normalization of each sample was performed by random selection of 1 million high-quality reads, each carrying a distinct molecular identifier. Instead of being binned into consensus sequences, reads that shared molecular identifiers were thrown out. MiTCR, run with a Q25 quality threshold and the strictest error-elimination algorithm, handled CDR3 identification, clonotype clustering and error correction. Lower-bound total TCR beta diversity was estimated with a nonparametric unseen species model using Euler transformation. Clones were called with MiXCR by TCRdb after fastp trimmed the public reads at Q25, and only in-frame beta chains were retained. Identical CDR3 proteins give one entry, which carries the most common genes and DNA. The authors' filters were not applied to this entry. This sample gives over 950,000 distinct CDR3 sequences in total; 30% to 40% of them show up just once. Around 13% of the sample is taken by the ten largest.

CDR1 and CDR2 are drawn from the germline V gene (reference sequence): MNHNY, SVGAGI. Germline trimming amounts to 2 bases on V and 5 bases on J, with 9 as the count of junction bases outside the gene matches. The CDR3 starts with the cysteine, ends with the phenylalanine, and has 16 residues. The read is trimmed to its CDR3 DNA, 48 bases read in frame from base 1. Regarding this clonotype: Its antigen has not been determined. There are no base qualities to consult, and no much larger clone falls within one base.

The sequencing sample was made of blood. The clonotype originates from a man younger than 30 in good health. The rearranged segments are TRBV6-6 and TRBJ2-1; TRBD1 lines up with 7 middle nucleotides. The nucleotide sequence reads as follows: TGTGCCAGCAGTTACCCCGAGGGGGCGCGAAACAATGAGCAGTTCTTC. Its protein reads: CASSYPEGARNNEQFF.